These 18 T cell receptor beta chains originate from one sample sequenced in a study of cytomegalovirus exposure and HLA in healthy donors. Amplification used 60 Vbeta primers and 13 Jbeta primers. Libraries were prepared by immunoSEQ multiplex PCR; TCRdb keeps only in-frame clonotypes and omits some of them. This table has fewer than 200,000 clones, 70% to 80% appearing once. Specimen: PBMCs. These receptors all stem from a man in his thirties or forties in good health and CMV-seronegative.

This chain joins TRBV2 and TRBJ2-7, with D maybe TRBD2 (5 bases). The V and J ends lost 2 bases and 9 bases respectively, with 14 bases between them. The CDR3 sequence is 13 residues long. The germline V gene has CDR1 SNHLY and CDR2 FYNNEI. This CDR3 reads CASSERGSWWQYF. DNA for the CDR3: TGTGCCAGCAGTGAAAGAGGGTCTTGGTGGCAGTACTTC.

The chain carries TRBV27 and TRBJ1-1; the D gene is possibly TRBD1 (5 bases). This CDR3 contains 14 residues. The ends were cut back, 2 bases at V and 5 bases at J, with 12 bases in the middle. The germline V gene encodes CDR1 MNHEY and CDR2 SMNVEV (reference sequence). CDR3 nucleotide sequence: TGTGCCAGCAGTTTAAGGGGTCCTAATACTGAAGCTTTCTTT. Translated, it gives CASSLRGPNTEAFF.

The chain joins TRBV27 to TRBJ2-7, with D possibly being TRBD1 (5 bases). The ends were cut back, 6 bases at V and 0 bases at J, with 9 bases in the middle. The CDR3 covers 13 residues. Germline CDR1 reads MNHEY; CDR2 reads SMNVEV (reference sequence). The CDR3: CASSQTVSYEQYF. CDR3 nucleotides: TGTGCCAGCAGCCAGACAGTCTCCTACGAGCAGTACTTC.

The V call is TRBV27, the J call TRBJ1-4; 10 nucleotides match TRBD1. The CDR3 loop spans 15 amino acids. Germline V lookup: CDR1 MNHEY, CDR2 SMNVEV (reference sequence). The V gene end was trimmed by 5 bases and the J gene end by 7 bases; junction bases not matched to a gene: 7. The CDR3 protein is CASSIKTGGSEKLFF. Here the CDR3 DNA reads TGTGCCAGCAGTATCAAGACAGGGGGCAGTGAAAAACTGTTTTTT.

As DNA, the CDR3 is TGTGCCAGCAGCTTTCGCGACTATAGCGGGGCCAATGAGCAGTTCTTC. Its translation: CASSFRDYSGANEQFF. This chain uses TRBV11-3 with TRBJ2-1, with 8 bases aligning to TRBD2. The V segment lost 3 bases and the J segment 6 bases; nucleotides outside the gene matches: 10. This CDR3 contains 16 residues. The germline V gene encodes CDR1 SGHNT and CDR2 YENEEA.

V is TRBV14 and J is TRBJ2-7, with TRBD2 identical over 7 bases. This CDR3 spans 14 amino acids. Germline-derived CDR1 and CDR2 are SGHDN and FVKESK. J was trimmed by 4 bases and V by 3 bases; bases with no gene match: 6. CDR3: CASSHRGLGYEQYF. The CDR3 DNA is TGTGCCAGCAGCCACCGAGGACTAGGGTACGAGCAGTACTTC.

V gene TRBV4-2 combines with J gene TRBJ2-5; D may be TRBD1 (5 bases). V shed 0 bases and J shed 4 bases, with 6 bases lying between them. The CDR3 totals 13 residues. CDR1 and CDR2 from the germline V gene are LGHNA and YNFKEQ. The CDR3: CASSQDQGETQYF. Here the CDR3 DNA reads TGTGCCAGCAGCCAAGATCAGGGAGAGACCCAGTACTTC.

The chain joins TRBV28 to TRBJ2-2; TRBD2 might be the D (7 bases). V lost 0 bases to trimming and J lost 4 bases, with 12 bases between them. The CDR3 extends over 16 amino acids. From germline, CDR1 is MDHEN and CDR2 SYDVKM. The CDR3 protein is CASSLWSGGVTGELFF. In DNA form, the CDR3 reads TGTGCCAGCAGTTTATGGTCGGGGGGCGTCACCGGGGAGCTGTTTTTT. Looking up the rest from reference TRBV28 and TRBJ2-2 gives the full variable domain: DVKVTQSSRYLVKRTGEKVFLECVQDMDHENMFWYRQDPGLGLRLIYFSYDVKMKEKGDIPEGYSVSREKKERFSLILESASTNQTSMYLCASSLWSGGVTGELFFGEGSRLTVL.

The rearrangement joins TRBV6-5 to TRBJ1-4; D perhaps matches TRBD1 (5 bases). Germline-derived CDR1 and CDR2 are MNHEY and SVGAGI. V shed 0 bases and J shed 0 bases, with 8 bases lying between them. This CDR3 contains 16 residues. CDR3 loop: CASSYSRQTTNEKLFF. The CDR3 bases are TGTGCCAGCAGTTACTCTAGACAGACAACTAATGAAAAACTGTTTTTT.

The CDR3 loop reads CASSYSISDQPQHF. The CDR3 coding sequence is TGTGCCAGCAGTTACTCGATATCAGATCAGCCCCAGCATTTT. The V and J genes are TRBV6-6 and TRBJ1-5; no definite D call. The V end lost 0 bases, the J end lost 5 bases, and 8 bases lay between the germline ends. This CDR3 has 14 residues. Germline V gives CDR1 MNHNY, CDR2 SVGAGI (reference sequence).

The chain is built from TRBV6-4 and TRBJ1-1; 7 bases agree with TRBD1. The CDR3 extends over 15 amino acids. V dropped 7 bases and J dropped 0; count of bases not matched to a gene: 8. Germline assignment: CDR1 MRHNA and CDR2 SNTAGT. The CDR3 DNA is TGTGCCAGCAAGAGGGACAGTGGATTGAACACTGAAGCTTTCTTT. Translation: CASKRDSGLNTEAFF.

The chain is built from TRBV28 and TRBJ2-7, with TRBD1 matching over 9 bases. The germline gives CDR1 MDHEN, CDR2 SYDVKM. This CDR3 is 17 amino acids long. V dropped 4 bases and J dropped 6; count of bases not matched to a gene: 16. This CDR3 reads CASSSAVGDRALGEQYF. The CDR3 coding sequence is TGTGCCAGCAGTTCAGCAGTAGGGGACAGGGCTTTGGGCGAGCAGTACTTC.

J is TRBJ2-6 and V is TRBV7-9, with D unresolved. This CDR3 is built from 13 residues. Germline V gives CDR1 SEHNR, CDR2 FQNEAQ (reference sequence). V lost 6 bases, J lost 1 base, and 4 bases lay in between. The CDR3 spells CASSPSGANVLTF. The CDR3 nucleotides are TGTGCCAGCAGTCCTTCTGGGGCCAACGTCCTGACTTTC.

The chain links TRBV5-1 to TRBJ2-5, with D possibly being TRBD1 (6 bases). The DNA end is more similar to TRBJ2-7, so the J call may be wrong. The CDR3 has 14 residues. The germline gives CDR1 SGHRS, CDR2 YFSETQ. CDR3 sequence (DNA): TGCGCCAGCAGCTTAGGGGACAAAGAGTACGAGCAGTACTTC. Amino acids: CASSLGDKEYEQYF.

The J gene is TRBJ1-1, the V gene TRBV15; D is unresolved. The CDR3 sequence is 13 residues long. The germline CDR1 and CDR2 sequences are LNHNV and YYDKDF (reference sequence). V was cut by 8 bases and J by 0 bases, with 10 bases left in between. The CDR3 here is CATRSGMNTEAFF. The CDR3 DNA is TGTGCCACCCGGAGCGGAATGAACACTGAAGCTTTCTTT.

This clone was recorded only once. The V call is TRBV6-5, the J call TRBJ2-1, with D uncertain. Germline lookup yields CDR1 MNHEY and CDR2 SVGAGI. Trimming left V 0 bases short and J 8 bases short, with 8 bases between. The CDR3 has 13 amino acids. The CDR3 DNA follows: TGTGCCAGCAGTTACTCTGTAAGAGATGAGCAGTTCTTC. This encodes CASSYSVRDEQFF.

The chain uses TRBV5-6 and TRBJ1-6, with TRBD1 matching over 7 bases. The germline V gene encodes CDR1 SGHDT and CDR2 YYEEEE. CDR3 length: 16 amino acids. The J segment lost 8 bases and the V segment lost 4 bases, leaving 12 bases of the junction unmatched. This CDR3 reads CASSDQGVEFDSPLHF. The CDR3 DNA follows: TGTGCCAGCAGCGACCAGGGGGTTGAATTCGATTCACCCCTCCACTTT.

The chain links TRBV5-1 to TRBJ2-3; TRBD2 matches at 9 bases. CDR3 length: 16 residues. Trimming took 4 bases from V and 0 from J; bases not matched to a gene: 6. Germline loops: CDR1 SGHRS, CDR2 YFSETQ. The CDR3 DNA is TGCGCCAGCAGCAAAACTAGCGGGTTAAGCACAGATACGCAGTATTTT. It yields the protein CASSKTSGLSTDTQYF.